The entry below describes one TCR beta chain. Donors were healthy HIV-negative adults without recent acute infections or vaccinations. Everyone who donated was a Caucasian adult who lived in Nashville, Tennessee. CD4+ cells yielded CD45RA+ naive and CD45RA-negative memory subsets. The sample is drawn from a study of shared clonotypes between healthy human individuals. On the study more broadly: Per-donor plates numbered three CD4 naive, three CD4 memory, two CD8 naive and one CD8 memory.

The CDR3 loop spans 17 amino acids. V was pared by 9 bases and J by 2 bases, with 27 bases between. CDR1 and CDR2 from the germline V gene are SGHNT and YYREEE (reference sequence). The repertoire was sequenced with immunoSEQ multiplex PCR; TCRdb's copy has only in-frame clones and lacks some. The table includes around 700,000 clones, more than 70% detected once. Source material: memory CD4+ T cells sorted from blood. Subset reported: CD45RA-negative fraction. The genes are TRBV5-4 and TRBJ2-7; D is perhaps TRBD2 (5 bases). The receptor's source is a woman aged 30 to 39 in good health. The CDR3 DNA sequence: TGTGCCAACGCTTTGTTACTAGTCATTTTCGATCCCTACGAGCAGTACTTC. It translates to CANALLLVIFDPYEQYF.